The rows below give T cell receptor beta chains drawn from one sample of a study of T cells in Graves' hyperthyroidism and ophthalmopathy. TCRdb reprocessed the multiplex PCR reads via MiXCR and lists one record per CDR3 protein. The table lists roughly 750,000 distinct CDR3 sequences, around 15% of them singletons. Sequenced input: blood. These TCRs come from a man aged 18 to 29 with Graves' hyperthyroidism. Both conserved end residues are part of each CDR3. The order of the fields is clone size, V gene, J gene, D gene, CDR3 DNA, CDR3 protein. D genes are given only for firm matches. Only some rows state a clone size, as once, few, many or a class for expanded clones.

>many|TRBV28|TRBJ1-1|.
TGTGCCAGCAGCATAGTCCCCAGGAACACTGAAGCTTTCTTT
CASSIVPRNTEAFF
>.|TRBV10-2|TRBJ2-7|TRBD2
TGCGCCAGCAGAGACCCGGGGGGGCAGTACTTC
CASRDPGGQYF
>few|TRBV7-8|TRBJ2-5|TRBD2
TGTGCCAGCAGCGATTTGGGACTAGCGTTGGAGACCCAGTACTTC
CASSDLGLALETQYF
>.|TRBV27|TRBJ2-2|.
TGTGCCAGCAGTTTAACCAGGATGAACACCGGGGAGCTGTTTTTT
CASSLTRMNTGELFF
>.|TRBV20-1|TRBJ2-3|.
TGCAGTGCTAGAGATTTTGGGCGGAGCCGGGGCACAGATACGCAGTATTTT
CSARDFGRSRGTDTQYF
>.|TRBV20-1|TRBJ2-5|.
TGCAGTGCCCACACACAGGGCGGGGCCTGGGCCGGGGCCCAGTACTTC
CSAHTQGGAWAGAQYF
>few|TRBV6-2/TRBV6-3|TRBJ1-5|TRBD1
TGTGCCAGCAGTTACAACATAGGGCAGGGGGCTGATCAGCCCCAGCATTTT
CASSYNIGQGADQPQHF
>.|TRBV11-2|TRBJ2-2|.
TGTGCCAGCAGCTTCCGGGTGGCCGGGGAGCTGTTTTTT
CASSFRVAGELFF
>.|TRBV20-1|TRBJ1-2|TRBD1
TGCAGTGCGACCTCTCCGGACAGGGGGGGCTACACCTTC
CSATSPDRGGYTF
>.|TRBV4-2|TRBJ2-1|.
TGTGCCAGCAGCCATGGGGTTGGGCAGGCCTTCAATGAGCAGTTCTTC
CASSHGVGQAFNEQFF
>.|TRBV20-1|TRBJ2-2|TRBD2
TGCAGTGCTAGAGAAATAGCGGGCTACCGAAACACCGGGGAGCTGTTTTTT
CSAREIAGYRNTGELFF
>many|TRBV6-2/TRBV6-3|TRBJ2-1|TRBD2
TGTGCCAGCAGTTCCAGCGGGAGGGTTAATGAGCAGTTCTTC
CASSSSGRVNEQFF
>many|TRBV7-9|TRBJ2-1|TRBD2
TGTGCCAGCAGCTTCTCCGGCGGGAGCGGTGAGCAGTTCTTC
CASSFSGGSGEQFF
>.|TRBV27|TRBJ2-3|.
TGTGCCAGCGCCTCGTGGGGAGATACGCAGTATTTT
CASASWGDTQYF
>many|TRBV6-1|TRBJ2-2|.
TGTGCCAGCAGTTCCGGGACTTTGAACACCGGGGAGCTGTTTTTT
CASSSGTLNTGELFF
>many|TRBV29-1|TRBJ1-1|TRBD1
TGCAGCTCCGGACAGGGGTTGGCCACTGAAGCTTTCTTT
CSSGQGLATEAFF
>.|TRBV6-1|TRBJ1-6|.
TGTGCCAGCCGGGACTCCCAGAGGCCCCTCCACTTT
CASRDSQRPLHF
>few|TRBV20-1|TRBJ2-1|TRBD1
TGCAGTGCTAGCGGGGACAGGGGTGAGCAGTTCTTC
CSASGDRGEQFF
>few|TRBV3-1|TRBJ2-1|TRBD2
TGTGCCAGCAGCCGATTCAGCGGGAGGTGGGACAATGAGCAGTTCTTC
CASSRFSGRWDNEQFF
>many|TRBV5-8|TRBJ2-5|.
TGTGCCAGCAGCTTGACGGGGCCGGGGGAGACCCAGTACTTC
CASSLTGPGETQYF
>.|TRBV9|TRBJ1-1|.
TGTGCCAGCAGCGAAACCGGGACGAGGGGCACTGAAGCTTTCTTT
CASSETGTRGTEAFF
>many|TRBV20-1|TRBJ2-3|.
TGCAGTGCTAGAAGAGAAGCGGCAGATACGCAGTATTTT
CSARREAADTQYF
>many|TRBV20-1|TRBJ1-1|.
TGCAGTGCTCATACCCCGTACGGAGGCACTGAAGCTTTCTTT
CSAHTPYGGTEAFF
>many|TRBV20-1|TRBJ1-1|.
TGCAGTGCTCGGAAGAGTACTGAAGCTTTCTTT
CSARKSTEAFF
>few|TRBV28|TRBJ2-2|.
TGTGCCAGCAGCCCCCTTTCGGGCAGGACCGGGGAGCTGTTTTTT
CASSPLSGRTGELFF
>many|TRBV7-9|TRBJ2-5|TRBD2
TGTGCCAGCAGCCCCCGGACTAGCGGGAGATTAGAGACCCAGTACTTC
CASSPRTSGRLETQYF
>many|TRBV5-1|TRBJ2-7|TRBD2
TGCGCCAGCACCACGGGACTAGGGTCCTACGAGCAGTACTTC
CASTTGLGSYEQYF
>.|TRBV6-1|TRBJ2-1|TRBD2
TGTGCCAGTTCTAGCGGGTCACAAGCCGGTGAGCAGTTCTTC
CASSSGSQAGEQFF
>.|TRBV27|TRBJ1-2|.
TGTGCCAGCAGTTACCGCAATGGGAACTATGGCTACACCTTC
CASSYRNGNYGYTF
>many|TRBV9|TRBJ1-1|TRBD1
TGTGCCAGCAGCGCGGACAGGGACGCTGAAGCTTTCTTT
CASSADRDAEAFF
>few|TRBV12-3/TRBV12-4|TRBJ2-3|.
TGTGCCAGCAGTTCGATCGCTTACTTCACAGATACGCAGTATTTT
CASSSIAYFTDTQYF
>many|TRBV2|TRBJ1-4|.
TGTGCCAGCAGTGACCCGGGGCGTAGTGAAAAACTGTTTTTT
CASSDPGRSEKLFF
>.|TRBV7-3|TRBJ2-7|TRBD1
TGTGCCAGCAGCTTACGATCCGGGACAGACTACGAGCAGTACTTC
CASSLRSGTDYEQYF
>many|TRBV6-6|TRBJ2-7|TRBD2
TGTGCCAGCAGTTACTCGACTAGCGGAAGACTTTACGAGCAGTACTTC
CASSYSTSGRLYEQYF
>.|TRBV27|TRBJ1-2|TRBD1
TGTGCCAGCAGTTTATCGGACAGGGCCAACTATGGCTACACCTTC
CASSLSDRANYGYTF
>.|TRBV27|TRBJ2-7|TRBD1
TGTGCCAGCTCCGAGGTCCCCGGACAGGGAAATTACGAGCAGTACTTC
CASSEVPGQGNYEQYF